Described below is a single T cell receptor beta chain sequence and its context. These data belong to a study of regulatory T cells in long-lasting Graves disease. In building TCR beta libraries, iRepertoire HTBI primers were used together with Arm-PCR of CDR3 regions. Each CDR3 protein gets one entry after TCRdb re-called the multiplex PCR reads with MiXCR. The sample comprises over 350,000 distinct CDR3 sequences, around 20% of which are singletons, and more than 20% rests with the top ten. With V trimmed by 2 bases and J by 9 bases, 5 bases remained unmatched. The CDR3 covers 14 residues. Per germline, CDR1 KGHSH and CDR2 LQKENI. This sample's time point: persistent/refractory GD, antithyroid drugs over 5 years with positive TRAb. From PBMCs, RNA was extracted and then used to make the TCR library.

The sequenced sample was peripheral blood mononuclear cells (PBMCs), obtained when the disease was refractory, from a patient treated with antithyroid drugs. The rearrangement joins TRBV18 to TRBJ1-3, with 9 bases that match TRBD1. This sequence was found in a female donor with Graves disease. CDR3 sequence (DNA): TGTGCCAGCTCACCAACGGGACAGGGCGTCACCATATATTTT. Encoded protein: CASSPTGQGVTIYF.